This paragraph covers one T cell receptor beta chain sequence. Antigen unknown. This record comes from a study of cytomegalovirus exposure and HLA in healthy donors. Amplification used 60 Vbeta primers and 13 Jbeta primers. Only in-frame clones appear in the TCRdb table, and some are missing; sequencing was by immunoSEQ multiplex PCR. The table records 150,000 or so clones, around 79% of them present only once. The V gene's germline CDR1 is MNHEY and CDR2 SMNVEV (reference sequence). Between the trimmed V and J ends, which lost 6 bases and 5 bases, there was a span of 14 bases. This CDR3 is 14 amino acids long. Findings and caveats of the study: Within the data, a cluster of highly shared sequence variants was likely a sequencing artifact. The productive fraction for most TCR beta V segments was about 90% or about 30% in an earlier analysis.

Sequenced: PBMCs. The rearrangement joins TRBV27 to TRBJ1-5; possibly TRBD1 for D (6 bases). The TCR was taken from a woman aged 50 to 60 in good health and CMV-seropositive. CDR3 amino acids: CASSPKGVHQPQHF. The CDR3 DNA reads TGTGCCAGCAGCCCCAAGGGGGTCCATCAGCCCCAGCATTTT.